The text below deals with one T cell receptor beta chain. The antigen remains unidentified. This record comes from a study of molecular identifiers for immune sequencing clone quantification. Via MiXCR, TCRdb re-called the PCR reads, giving one row per CDR3 protein. The data hold 300,000 to 350,000 distinct CDR3 sequences, with around a fifth observed a single time. This CDR3 contains 16 residues. V lost 2 bases, J lost 1 base, and 5 bases stayed unmatched. Germline V gives CDR1 LNHDA, CDR2 SQIVND (reference sequence). Whole-study findings and limits: More than 97% of effector molecules, versus under 1% of naive-cell molecules, belonged to clones above 20 RNA copies.

The TCR sequence derives from a human donor in good health. Some libraries in this study had Jurkat cell RNA spiked in. The chain employs TRBV19 and TRBJ2-3; 8 bases align to TRBD2. Source material: naive CD8+ T cells from blood, with Jurkat cell RNA spiked in. The subset here: FACS-sorted CD8+CD4-CCR7+CD45RA+ naive T cells. This CDR3 reads CASSIRSGGRTDTQYF. The CDR3 DNA follows: TGTGCCAGTAGTATAAGGAGCGGGGGCCGCACAGATACGCAGTATTTT.